The rows below give T cell receptor beta chains drawn from one sample of a study of blood T cells in healthy people across ages. Via MiXCR, TCRdb re-called the 5' RACE reads, giving one row per CDR3 protein. The sample consists of about 930,000 distinct CDR3 sequences, about 27% of them appearing once. The sample was also reused in another study, on T cells of mothers and their children.

The sequencing sample was made of blood. Receptors originate from a woman in her thirties or forties in good health. Each CDR3 is given without its conserved first and last residue. Size tells how often a clone was seen (once, few, many) or the class of an expanded clone, and some rows leave it out.

j_call,clone_size,v_call,cdr3_aa
TRBJ2-7,NA,TRBV21-1,ASSKADHPDRAGDEQY
TRBJ1-1,NA,TRBV5-1,ASSPDPWDGIKNTEAF
TRBJ1-1,NA,TRBV15,ATSRGGTGSEAF
TRBJ2-5,many,TRBV10-3,AIGDRDIQETQY
TRBJ2-7,few,TRBV28,AGSLRINSYEQY
TRBJ2-4,NA,TRBV6-5,ASKRTGEDIQY
TRBJ2-6,many,TRBV5-1,ASSGGSGANVLT
TRBJ2-7,many,TRBV20-1,SASTGQHYEQY
NA,NA,TRBV20-1,SARALNEGVSEQY
TRBJ2-7,few,TRBV20-1,SYRTGDGEQY
TRBJ1-2,few,TRBV20-1,SAEQGLDGYT
TRBJ1-2,NA,TRBV5-5,ASSRPTGDGYT
TRBJ1-5,NA,TRBV10-3,AISESTGGRPQH
TRBJ1-1,many,TRBV11-2,ASSLTGDRTEAF
TRBJ1-1,NA,TRBV12-3/TRBV12-4,ASRGNSMNTEAF
TRBJ1-2,few,TRBV7-2,ASSLGGGTAYGYT
TRBJ1-6,few,TRBV10-3,ATRDRPYNSPLH
TRBJ1-1,NA,TRBV2,ARASRDRGGGAF
TRBJ2-1,NA,TRBV4-3,ASSQGGSIHNEQF
TRBJ2-3,NA,TRBV3-1,ASSQDLGQGTDTQY
TRBJ2-7,NA,TRBV7-2,ASNLGLGYYEQY
TRBJ1-6,NA,TRBV7-9,ATPDREGNSPLH
TRBJ1-5,NA,TRBV20-1,SATTGGNQPQH
TRBJ2-1,many,TRBV4-1,ASSQLADSYNEQF
TRBJ2-1,NA,TRBV6-2/TRBV6-3,ASSYGAANEQF